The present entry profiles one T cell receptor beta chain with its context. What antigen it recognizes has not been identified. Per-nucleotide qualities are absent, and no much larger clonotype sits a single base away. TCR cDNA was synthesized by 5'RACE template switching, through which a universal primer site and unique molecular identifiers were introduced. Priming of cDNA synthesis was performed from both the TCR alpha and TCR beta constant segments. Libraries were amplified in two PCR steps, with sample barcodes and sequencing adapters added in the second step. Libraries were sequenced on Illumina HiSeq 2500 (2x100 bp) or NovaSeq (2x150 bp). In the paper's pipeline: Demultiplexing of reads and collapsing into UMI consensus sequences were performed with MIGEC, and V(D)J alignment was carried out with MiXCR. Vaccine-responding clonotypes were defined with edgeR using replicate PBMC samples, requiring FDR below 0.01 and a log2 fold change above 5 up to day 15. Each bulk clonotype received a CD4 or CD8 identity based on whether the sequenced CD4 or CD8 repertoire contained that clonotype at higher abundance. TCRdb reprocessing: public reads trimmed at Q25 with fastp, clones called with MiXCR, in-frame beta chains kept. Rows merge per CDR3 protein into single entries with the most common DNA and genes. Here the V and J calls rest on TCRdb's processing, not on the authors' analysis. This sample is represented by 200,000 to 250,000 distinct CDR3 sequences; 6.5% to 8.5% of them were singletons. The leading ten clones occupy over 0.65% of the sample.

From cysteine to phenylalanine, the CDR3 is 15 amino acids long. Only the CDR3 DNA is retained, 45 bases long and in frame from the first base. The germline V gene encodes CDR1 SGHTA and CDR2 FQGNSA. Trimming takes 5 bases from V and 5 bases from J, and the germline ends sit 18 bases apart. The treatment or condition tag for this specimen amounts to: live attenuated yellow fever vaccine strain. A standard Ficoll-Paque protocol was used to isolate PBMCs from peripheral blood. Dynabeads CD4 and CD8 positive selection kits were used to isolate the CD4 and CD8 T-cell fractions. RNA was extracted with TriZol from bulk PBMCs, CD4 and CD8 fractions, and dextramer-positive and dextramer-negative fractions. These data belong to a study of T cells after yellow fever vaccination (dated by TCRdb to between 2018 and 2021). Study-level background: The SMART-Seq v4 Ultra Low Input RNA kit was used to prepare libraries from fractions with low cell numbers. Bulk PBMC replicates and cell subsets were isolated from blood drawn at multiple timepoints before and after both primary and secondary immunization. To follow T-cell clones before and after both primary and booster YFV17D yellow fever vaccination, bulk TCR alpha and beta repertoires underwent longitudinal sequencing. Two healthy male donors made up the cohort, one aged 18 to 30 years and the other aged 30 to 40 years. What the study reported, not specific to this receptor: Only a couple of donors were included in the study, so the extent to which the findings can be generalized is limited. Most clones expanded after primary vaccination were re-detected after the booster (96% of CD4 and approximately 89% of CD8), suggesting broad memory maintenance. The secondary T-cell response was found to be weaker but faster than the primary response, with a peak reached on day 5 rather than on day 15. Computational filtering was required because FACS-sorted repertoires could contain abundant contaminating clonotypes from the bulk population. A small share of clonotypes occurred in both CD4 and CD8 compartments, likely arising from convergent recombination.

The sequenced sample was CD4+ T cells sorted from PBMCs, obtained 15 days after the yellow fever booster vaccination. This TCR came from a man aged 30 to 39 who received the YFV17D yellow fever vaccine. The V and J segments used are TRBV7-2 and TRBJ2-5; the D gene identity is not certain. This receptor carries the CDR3 CASSRKLAVGETQYF. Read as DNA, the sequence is TGTGCCAGCAGCCGAAAGTTGGCGGTGGGGGAGACCCAGTACTTC.